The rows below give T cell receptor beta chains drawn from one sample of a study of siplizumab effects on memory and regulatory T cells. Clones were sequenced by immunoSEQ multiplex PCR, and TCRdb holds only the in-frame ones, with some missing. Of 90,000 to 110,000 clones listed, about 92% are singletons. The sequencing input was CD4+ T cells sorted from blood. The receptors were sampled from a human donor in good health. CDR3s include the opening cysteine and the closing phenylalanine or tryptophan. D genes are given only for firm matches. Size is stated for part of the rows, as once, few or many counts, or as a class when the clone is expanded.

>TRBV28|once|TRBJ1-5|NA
TGTGCCAGCATAGAGGGTTACCGCAATCAGCCCCAGCATTTT
CASIEGYRNQPQHF
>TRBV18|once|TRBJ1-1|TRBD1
TGTGCCAGCTCACCAACTGGGACAGGACACCCTGAAGCTTTCTTT
CASSPTGTGHPEAFF
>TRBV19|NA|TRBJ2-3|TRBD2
TGTGCCAGTAGTAAGCTGACTAGCGTTAGCACAGATACGCAGTATTTT
CASSKLTSVSTDTQYF
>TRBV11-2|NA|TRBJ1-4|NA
TGTGCCAGCAGCTTAATATCGGCGGCGGGAAATGAAAAACTGTTTTTT
CASSLISAAGNEKLFF
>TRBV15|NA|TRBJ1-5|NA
TGTGCCACCAGCAGAGGTCCGGGGGCGAATCAGCCCCAGCATTTT
CATSRGPGANQPQHF
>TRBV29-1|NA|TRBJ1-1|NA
TGCAGCGTTGGGCTCGGCGCCGGCGACATTTGGGCTTTCTTT
CSVGLGAGDIWAFF
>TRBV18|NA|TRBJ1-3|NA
TGTGCCAGCTCACCGGCGGGGAACTCTGGAAACACCATATATTTT
CASSPAGNSGNTIYF
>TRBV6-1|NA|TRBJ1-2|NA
TGTGCCAGCAGTGTGTATCTTGGTGGCTACACCTTC
CASSVYLGGYTF
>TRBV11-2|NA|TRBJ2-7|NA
TGTGCCAGCAGCACCCCTGCCGGGCACCACTCCTACGAGCAGTACTTC
CASSTPAGHHSYEQYF
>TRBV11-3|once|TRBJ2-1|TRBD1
TGTGCCAGCAGCCCCGGGGCGGGACAGGGCGGTCTTACCTACAATGAGCAGTTCTTC
CASSPGAGQGGLTYNEQFF
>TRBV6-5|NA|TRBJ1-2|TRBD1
TGTGCCAGCAGGTCCCGACAGGGACAAGGCTACACCTTC
CASRSRQGQGYTF
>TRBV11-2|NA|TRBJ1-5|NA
TGTGCCAGCAGCTTAGATCCGCGTCAGCCCCAGCATTTT
CASSLDPRQPQHF
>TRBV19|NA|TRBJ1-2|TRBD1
TGTGCCAGTAGTATCATTTTGGGACAGGGGGCAGATGGCTACACCTTC
CASSIILGQGADGYTF
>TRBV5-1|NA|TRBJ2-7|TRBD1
TGCGCCAGCAGGGTGGGACAGCCATACGAGCAGTACTTC
CASRVGQPYEQYF
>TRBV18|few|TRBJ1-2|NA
TGTGCCAGCTCCCCCTCGGACAGTCGGGGCTACACCTTC
CASSPSDSRGYTF
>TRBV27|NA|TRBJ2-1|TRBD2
TGTGCCAGCAGGAAAACTAGCGGGAGGGCCTCCTACAATGAGCAGTTCTTC
CASRKTSGRASYNEQFF
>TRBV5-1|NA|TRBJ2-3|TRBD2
TGCGCCAGCAGCTACGGACGGGGAGGGGCAGATACGCAGTATTTT
CASSYGRGGADTQYF
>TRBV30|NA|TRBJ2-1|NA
TGTGCCTGGAGTGGGCATTCGGGGCACAATGAGCAGTTCTTC
CAWSGHSGHNEQFF
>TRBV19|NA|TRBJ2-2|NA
TGTGCCAGTTCACCTCCCGAACGGGTTCCCGGGGAGCTGTTTTTT
CASSPPERVPGELFF
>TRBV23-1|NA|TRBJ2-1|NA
TGCGCCAGCAGTCCCCAACAGGAGGGCGGGCTAAGCTCCTACAATGAGCAGTTCTTC
CASSPQQEGGLSSYNEQFF
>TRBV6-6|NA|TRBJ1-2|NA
TGTGCCAGCAGTGCCGCCGACAGTTTAACTAACTATGGCTACACCTTC
CASSAADSLTNYGYTF
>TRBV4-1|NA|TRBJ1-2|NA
TGCGCCAGCAGCCAAGATCGGCAGAGTACCTATGGCTACACCTTC
CASSQDRQSTYGYTF